This TCR beta chain appears in the sequencing data of a study of T cells in tuberculosis. The CDR3 loop spans 14 amino acids. Germline CDR1 and CDR2: MNHNY and SVGAGI (reference sequence). With 0 bases removed from V and 6 bases from J, the gap between germline ends came to 12 bases. Overall study results and limits: Some low-affinity tetramer-binding T cells may be absent from this sample.

Thawed, overnight-rested PBMC were stained with GMM-loaded CD1B tetramer, viability dye and anti-CD3, then sorted. The lipid loaded on the CD1B tetramers was C32 glucose monomycolate from Rhodococcus equi. Tetramer-sorted PBMC had been CD14 monocyte-depleted before freezing. Approximately 95,000 tetramer-negative cells were sorted from each donor. Sequencing of TCR-alpha and TCR-beta chains was unpaired. TCRdb's copy holds only in-frame clones and misses some; the assay was immunoSEQ multiplex PCR. The table includes 60,000 or so clones, around 81% detected once. The clonotype comes from an adult woman with latent tuberculosis. Sequenced sample: CD1b-GMM tetramer-negative cells sorted from PBMCs. The chain couples TRBV6-6 to TRBJ2-7; a possible D gene is TRBD2 (5 bases). The CDR3, as DNA: TGTGCCAGCAGTTACTCGAGAGAGGGCGGCGAGCAGTACTTC. It translates to CASSYSREGGEQYF.